Presented here are 5 T cell receptor beta chains from one specimen sequenced in a study of cytomegalovirus exposure and HLA in healthy donors. PCR was performed using 60 Vbeta and 13 Jbeta primers. Data came from immunoSEQ multiplex PCR; TCRdb stores just in-frame clones and leaves some out. Seen here are around 200,000 clones, 82% observed once, and the top ten hold about 6.4%. The sequenced sample consisted of PBMCs. These TCRs come from a man aged 40-49 years in good health and CMV-seropositive.

The CDR3 bases are TGTGCCAGCAGTTACTCGAAACTCACCAATGAGCAGTTCTTC. Translating gives CASSYSKLTNEQFF. The chain links TRBV6-5 to TRBJ2-1, with no clear D. The CDR3 extends over 14 amino acids. V was clipped by 0 bases and J by 6 bases, with 9 bases between them. Germline loops: CDR1 MNHEY, CDR2 SVGAGI.

The rearrangement joins TRBV6-5 to TRBJ1-1; 7 nucleotides match TRBD1. CDR1 is MNHEY, CDR2 SVGAGI, per germline. CDR3 size: 14 residues. V lost 5 bases and J lost 0; bases outside the gene matches: 3. Here the CDR3 DNA reads TGTGCCAGCAGTAAGGGACAGCTGAACACTGAAGCTTTCTTT. As protein: CASSKGQLNTEAFF.

This clone showed up just a few times. V and J are TRBV11-2 and TRBJ2-3; tentative D call: TRBD2 (7 bases). Germline assignment: CDR1 SGHAT and CDR2 FQNNGV. V was pared by 6 bases and J by 1 base, with 23 bases between. The CDR3 loop spans 18 amino acids. CDR3 region: CASRQWGRGRGGTDTQYF. As DNA, the CDR3 is TGTGCCAGCAGGCAATGGGGGCGCGGGAGAGGAGGCACAGATACGCAGTATTTT.

This rearrangement joins TRBV18 to TRBJ1-2, with 8 bases fitting TRBD1. Germline V gene sequence: CDR1 KGHSH, CDR2 LQKENI. With V trimmed by 6 bases and J by 0 bases, 6 bases remained unmatched. The CDR3 contains 15 residues. Written as DNA, the CDR3 is TGTGCCAGCTCCCAGACAGGGGTCACTAACTATGGCTACACCTTC. This sequence encodes CASSQTGVTNYGYTF.

The gene calls are TRBV11-1 and TRBJ2-1, with 8 bases matching TRBD1. This CDR3 comprises 16 residues. CDR1 is SGHAT, CDR2 FQDESV, per germline (reference sequence). The V and J ends lost 5 bases and 4 bases, in that order; junction bases with no gene match: 10. The CDR3 is CASSEEQGARYNEQFF. For the CDR3, the DNA is TGTGCCAGCAGCGAAGAGCAGGGGGCGAGGTACAATGAGCAGTTCTTC.